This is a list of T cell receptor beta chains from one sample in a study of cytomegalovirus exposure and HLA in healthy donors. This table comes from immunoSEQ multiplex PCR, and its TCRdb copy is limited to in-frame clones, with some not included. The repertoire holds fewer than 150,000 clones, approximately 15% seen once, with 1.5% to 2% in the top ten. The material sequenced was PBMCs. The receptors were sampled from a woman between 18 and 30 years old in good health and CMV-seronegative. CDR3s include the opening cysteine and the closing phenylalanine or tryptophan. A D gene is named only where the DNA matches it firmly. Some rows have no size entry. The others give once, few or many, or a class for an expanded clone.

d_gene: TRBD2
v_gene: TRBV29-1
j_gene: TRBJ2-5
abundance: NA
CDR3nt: TGCAGCGTGGGGACTAGCGGGGAGGCCCAGTACTTC
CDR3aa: CSVGTSGEAQYF

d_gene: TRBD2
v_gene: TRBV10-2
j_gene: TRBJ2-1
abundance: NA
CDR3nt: TGCGCCAGCAGTGAGTCTCGCGGGCCGGGGGGGGAGCAGTTCTTC
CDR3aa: CASSESRGPGGEQFF

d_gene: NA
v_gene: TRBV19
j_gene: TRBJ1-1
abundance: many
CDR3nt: TGTGCCAGTAGTATCCTCCCTAGAACTGAAGCTTTCTTT
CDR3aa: CASSILPRTEAFF

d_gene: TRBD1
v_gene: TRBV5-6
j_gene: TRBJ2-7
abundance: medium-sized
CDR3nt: TGTGCCAGCAGCTTGAGACAGGGTGGTGGGCCCGAGCAGTACTTC
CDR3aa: CASSLRQGGGPEQYF

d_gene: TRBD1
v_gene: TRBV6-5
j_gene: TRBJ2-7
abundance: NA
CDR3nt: TGTGCCAGCAGTTACTCAGGGGGCGGGGAGCAGTACTTC
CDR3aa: CASSYSGGGEQYF

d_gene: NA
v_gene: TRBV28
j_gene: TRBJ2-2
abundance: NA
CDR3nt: TGTGCCAGCAGTCCAGGGGACTATTACACCGGGGAGCTGTTTTTT
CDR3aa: CASSPGDYYTGELFF

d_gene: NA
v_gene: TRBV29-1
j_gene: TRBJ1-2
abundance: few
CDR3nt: TGCAGCGTTCTTCTTGGACAGCCCGGGGGGTATGGCTACACCTTC
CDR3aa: CSVLLGQPGGYGYTF

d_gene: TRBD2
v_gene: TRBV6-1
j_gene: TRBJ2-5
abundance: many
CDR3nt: TGTGCCAGCGATACTTTAGCGGGAGGTTGGGAGACCCAGTACTTC
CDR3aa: CASDTLAGGWETQYF

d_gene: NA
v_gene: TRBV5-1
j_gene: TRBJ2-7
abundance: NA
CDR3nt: TGCGCCAGCGGCAGGTATCCCCACGAGCAGTACTTC
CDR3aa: CASGRYPHEQYF

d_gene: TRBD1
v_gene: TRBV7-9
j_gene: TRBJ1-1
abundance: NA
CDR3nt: TGTGCCAGCAGCTTAGTATCGGGACAGGCTGAAGCTTTCTTT
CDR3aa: CASSLVSGQAEAFF

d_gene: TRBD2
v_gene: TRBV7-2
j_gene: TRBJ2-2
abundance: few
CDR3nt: TGTGCCAGCAGCTTCCCGGCTAGCGGGGGGGCGGACACCGGGGAGCTGTTTTTT
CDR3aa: CASSFPASGGADTGELFF

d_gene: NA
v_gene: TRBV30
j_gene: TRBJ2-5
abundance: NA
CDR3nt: TGTGCCTGGAGTTCAACTGTAATAGAGACCCAGTACTTC
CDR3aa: CAWSSTVIETQYF

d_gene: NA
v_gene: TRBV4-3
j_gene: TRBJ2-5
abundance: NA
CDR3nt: TGCGCCAGCAGCCAAGATGGGGGGGGGCGTCAGGAGACCCAGTACTTC
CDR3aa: CASSQDGGGRQETQYF

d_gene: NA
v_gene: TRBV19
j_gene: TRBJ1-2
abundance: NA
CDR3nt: TGTGCCAGTAGGAATCAGGGGTTCTCGAACTATGGCTACACCTTC
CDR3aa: CASRNQGFSNYGYTF

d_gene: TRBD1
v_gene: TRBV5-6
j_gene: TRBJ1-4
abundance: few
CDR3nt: TGTGCCAGCAGCTTGGTGGGGACAGGAGGCAATGAAAAACTGTTTTTT
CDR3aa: CASSLVGTGGNEKLFF

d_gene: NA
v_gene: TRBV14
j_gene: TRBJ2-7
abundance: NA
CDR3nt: TGTGCCGGCAGCCGTAATCAGGGTCTGTGGCAGTACTTC
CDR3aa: CAGSRNQGLWQYF

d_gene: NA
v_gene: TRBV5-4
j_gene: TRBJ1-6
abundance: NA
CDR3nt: TGTGCCAGCAGCCGACTTCACTATAATTCGCCCCTCCTCTTT
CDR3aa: CASSRLHYNSPLLF

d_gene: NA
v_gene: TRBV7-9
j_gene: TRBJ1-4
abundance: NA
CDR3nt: TGTGCCAGCAGCTTATCGGGCGGGCTTAATGAAAAACTGTTTTTT
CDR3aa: CASSLSGGLNEKLFF

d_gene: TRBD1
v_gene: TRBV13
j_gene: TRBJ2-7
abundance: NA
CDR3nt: TGTGCCAGCAGCACCCGACAGGGCTCCTACGAGCAGTACTTC
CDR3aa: CASSTRQGSYEQYF

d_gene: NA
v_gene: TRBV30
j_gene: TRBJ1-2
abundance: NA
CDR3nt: TGTGCCTGGAGTGTAAATGGTGGGGCCGACTATGGCTACACCTTC
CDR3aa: CAWSVNGGADYGYTF

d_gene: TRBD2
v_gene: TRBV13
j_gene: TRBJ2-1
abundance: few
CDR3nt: TGTGCCAGCAGCCCAAGAGCGGGAGCTGTGTATGAGCAGTTCTTC
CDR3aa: CASSPRAGAVYEQFF

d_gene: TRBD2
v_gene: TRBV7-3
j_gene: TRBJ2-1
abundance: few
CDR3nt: TGTGCCAGCAGCTCGGGACTAGCGGATCCCCGCTCCTACAATGAGCAGTTCTTC
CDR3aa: CASSSGLADPRSYNEQFF

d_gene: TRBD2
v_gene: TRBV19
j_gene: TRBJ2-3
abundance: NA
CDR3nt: TGTGCCAGTAGTACCCCCCTAGCGGGGGGGCCGGTAGATACGCAGTATTTT
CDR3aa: CASSTPLAGGPVDTQYF

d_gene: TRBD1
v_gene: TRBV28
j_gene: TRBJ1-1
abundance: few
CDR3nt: TGTGCCATTGGGGGCAGGGGGCGCGGGTACACTGAAGCTTTCTTT
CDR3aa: CAIGGRGRGYTEAFF

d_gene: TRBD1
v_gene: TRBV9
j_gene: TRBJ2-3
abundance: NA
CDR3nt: TGTGCCAGCAGCGTAGTAGGGGGCGGTATGGGAACAGATACGCAGTATTTT
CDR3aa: CASSVVGGGMGTDTQYF

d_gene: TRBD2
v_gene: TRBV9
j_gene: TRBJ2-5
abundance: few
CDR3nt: TGTGCCAGCAGCGCTAGCGGGGGGGCCGGAGAGACCCAGTACTTC
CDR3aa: CASSASGGAGETQYF

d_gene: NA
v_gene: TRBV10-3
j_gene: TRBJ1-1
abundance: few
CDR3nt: TGTGCCATCAGTGACCCGCTAGCCACTGAAGCTTTCTTT
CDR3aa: CAISDPLATEAFF

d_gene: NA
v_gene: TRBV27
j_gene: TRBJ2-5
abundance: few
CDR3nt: TGTGCCAGCAGTCCAACTAACCTGGGGACCCAGTACTTC
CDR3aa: CASSPTNLGTQYF

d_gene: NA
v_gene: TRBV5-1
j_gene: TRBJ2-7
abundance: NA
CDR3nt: TGCGCCAGCAGCTTGGGACAGGCCTTTGGGCTCTACGAGCAGTACTTC
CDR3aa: CASSLGQAFGLYEQYF

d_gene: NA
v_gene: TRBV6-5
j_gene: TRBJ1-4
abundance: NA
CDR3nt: TGTGCCAGCAGTTACCTGGGGGCGCAGGGTGAAAAACTGTTTTTT
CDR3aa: CASSYLGAQGEKLFF

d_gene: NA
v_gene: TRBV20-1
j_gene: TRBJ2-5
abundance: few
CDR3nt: TGCAGTTCCCACAGGGCTGAGACCCAGTACTTC
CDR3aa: CSSHRAETQYF

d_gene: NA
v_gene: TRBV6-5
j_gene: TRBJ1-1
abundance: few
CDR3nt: TGTGCCAGCAGTTACTGGGAGGACGGGATGAACACTGAAGCTTTCTTT
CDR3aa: CASSYWEDGMNTEAFF

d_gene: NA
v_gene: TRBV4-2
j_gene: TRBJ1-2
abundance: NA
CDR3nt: TGTGCCAGCAGCCCCCCGAAGGGGCAGTTTACCTATGGCTACACCTTC
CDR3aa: CASSPPKGQFTYGYTF

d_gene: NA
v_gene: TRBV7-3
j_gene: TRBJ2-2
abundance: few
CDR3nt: TGTGCCAGCAGCTTAGATGGAGGGAAGACCGGGGAGCTGTTTTTT
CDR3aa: CASSLDGGKTGELFF

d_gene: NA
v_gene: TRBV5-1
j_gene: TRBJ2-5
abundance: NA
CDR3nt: TGCGCCAGCAGCTTCCCGGGGGAGGCTAAGACCCAGTACTTC
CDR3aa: CASSFPGEAKTQYF

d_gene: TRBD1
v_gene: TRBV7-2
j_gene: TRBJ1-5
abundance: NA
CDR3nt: TGTGCCAGCAGCCCACAGGGGGCACTTCAGCCCCAGCATTTT
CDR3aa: CASSPQGALQPQHF

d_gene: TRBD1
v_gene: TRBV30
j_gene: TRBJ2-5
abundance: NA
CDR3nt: TGTGCCTGGGAAGGGGGCTCGCAAGAGACCCAGTACTTC
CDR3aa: CAWEGGSQETQYF

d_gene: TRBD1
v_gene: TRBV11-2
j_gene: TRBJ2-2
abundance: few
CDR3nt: TGTGCCAGCAGCTTAGGTCCAGGGGGCCCCGGGGAGCTGTTTTTT
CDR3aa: CASSLGPGGPGELFF

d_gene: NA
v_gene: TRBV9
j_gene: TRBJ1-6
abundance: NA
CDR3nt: TGTGCCAGCAGCTTCCTCGGTAATTCACCCCTCCACTTT
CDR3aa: CASSFLGNSPLHF

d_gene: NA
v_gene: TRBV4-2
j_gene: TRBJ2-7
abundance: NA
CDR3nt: TGTGCCAGCAGCCAAGAAGGACTAAACTCCTACGAGCAGTACTTC
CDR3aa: CASSQEGLNSYEQYF

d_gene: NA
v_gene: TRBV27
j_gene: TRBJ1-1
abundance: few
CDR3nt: TGTGCCAGCAGTTTATCCGCAGTGTTTGAAACTGAAGCTTTCTTT
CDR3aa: CASSLSAVFETEAFF

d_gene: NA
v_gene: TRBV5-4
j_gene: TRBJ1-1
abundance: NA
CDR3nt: TGTGCCAGCAGCTTGGCGGACAGTGGAGCTTTCTTT
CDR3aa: CASSLADSGAFF

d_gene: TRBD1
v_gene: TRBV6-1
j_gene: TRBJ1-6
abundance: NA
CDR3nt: TGTGCCAGCAGGCGGGACAGGGGGTCGGGTTCACCCCTCCACTTT
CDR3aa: CASRRDRGSGSPLHF

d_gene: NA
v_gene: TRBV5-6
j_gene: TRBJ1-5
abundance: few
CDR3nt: TGTGCCAGCAGCTTGGGCCGGAATCAGCCCCAGCATTTT
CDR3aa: CASSLGRNQPQHF

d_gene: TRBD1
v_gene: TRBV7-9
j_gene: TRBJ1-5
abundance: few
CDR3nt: TGTGCCAGCAGCTTAGGTTGGGACAGAGGGAATCAGCCCCAGCATTTT
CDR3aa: CASSLGWDRGNQPQHF

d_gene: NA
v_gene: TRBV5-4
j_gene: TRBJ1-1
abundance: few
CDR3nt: TGTGCCAGCAGCTTGGGTCCAGGGTTATTTGGGAACACTGAAGCTTTCTTT
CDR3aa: CASSLGPGLFGNTEAFF

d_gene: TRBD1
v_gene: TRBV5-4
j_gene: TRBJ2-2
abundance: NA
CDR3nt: TGTGCCAGCAGCCGGGACAGGGGGTCGAACACCGGGGAGCTGTTTTTT
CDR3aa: CASSRDRGSNTGELFF

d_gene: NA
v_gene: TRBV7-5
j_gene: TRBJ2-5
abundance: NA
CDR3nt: TGTGTCAGAGGTTCATGTTTTAGCGGGGGGCCGAATTCTCTCCAAGAGACCCAGTACTTC
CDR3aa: CVRGSCFSGGPNSLQETQYF

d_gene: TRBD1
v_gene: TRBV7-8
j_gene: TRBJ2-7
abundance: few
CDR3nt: TGTGCCAGCAGCCCAACAGGGGTGACCCCCTACGAGCAGTACTTC
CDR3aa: CASSPTGVTPYEQYF

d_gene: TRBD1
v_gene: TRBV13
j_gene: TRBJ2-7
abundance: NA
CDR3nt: TGTGCCAGCAGCCCCCCTACAGGGGGACAGGGAAACGAGCAGTACTTC
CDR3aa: CASSPPTGGQGNEQYF

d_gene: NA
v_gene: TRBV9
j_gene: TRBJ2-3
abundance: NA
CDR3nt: TGTGCCAGCAGCAAGCAGGGAGGTACGCAGTATTTT
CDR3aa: CASSKQGGTQYF

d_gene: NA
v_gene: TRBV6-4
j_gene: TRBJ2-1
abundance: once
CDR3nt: TGTGCCAGCAGTGACCGCCTAAAGACCGGCGGCAATGAGCAGTTCTTC
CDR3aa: CASSDRLKTGGNEQFF

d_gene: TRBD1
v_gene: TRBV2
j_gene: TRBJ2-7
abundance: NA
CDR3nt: TGTGCCAGCAGGGACAGGGGCCACGAGCAGTACTTC
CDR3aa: CASRDRGHEQYF

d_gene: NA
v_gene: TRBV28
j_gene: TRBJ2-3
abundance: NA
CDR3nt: TGTGCCAGCAGTTTACCCTTTTTAAGGGGGGGGAACACAGATACGCAGTATTTT
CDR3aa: CASSLPFLRGGNTDTQYF

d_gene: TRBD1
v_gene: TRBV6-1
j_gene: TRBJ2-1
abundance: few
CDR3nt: TGTGCCAGCAGAGGGACAGGGTGGGGTGAGCAGTTCTTC
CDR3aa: CASRGTGWGEQFF

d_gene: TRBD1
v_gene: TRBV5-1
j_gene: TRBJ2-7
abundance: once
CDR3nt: TGCGCCAGCAGCTTGGGGGGACAGGGAACCTACGAGCAGTACTTC
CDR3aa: CASSLGGQGTYEQYF

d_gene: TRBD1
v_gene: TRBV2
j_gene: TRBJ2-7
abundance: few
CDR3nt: TGTGCCAGCAGGAAGACAGGGGGCGATCTCTACGAGCAGTACTTC
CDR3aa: CASRKTGGDLYEQYF

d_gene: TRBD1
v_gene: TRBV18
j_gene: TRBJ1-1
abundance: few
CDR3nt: TGTGCCAGCTCACCAGGGACAGGGGACACTGAAGCTTTCTTT
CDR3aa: CASSPGTGDTEAFF

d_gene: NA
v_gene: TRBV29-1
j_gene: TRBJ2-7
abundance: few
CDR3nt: TGCAGCGTCGCCCCCAGGATTGACTCCTACGAGCAGTACTTC
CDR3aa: CSVAPRIDSYEQYF